These 25 T cell receptor beta chains originate from one sample sequenced in a study of cytomegalovirus exposure and HLA in healthy donors. 13 Jbeta primers and 60 Vbeta primers were used for the PCR. TCRdb's copy holds only in-frame clones and misses some; the assay was immunoSEQ multiplex PCR. This table holds 95,000 to 150,000 clones, roughly three fifths found once. Sequencing input: PBMCs. These receptors were taken from a woman aged 40-49 years in good health and CMV-seropositive.

The chain carries TRBV5-1 and TRBJ2-1; 10 positions match TRBD2. Germline V lookup: CDR1 SGHRS, CDR2 YFSETQ. The V gene end was trimmed by 0 bases and the J gene end by 6 bases; junction bases not matched to a gene: 3. This CDR3 has 15 residues. In DNA, the CDR3 is TGCGCCAGCAGCTTGGAGGGACTAGCGACCAATGAGCAGTTCTTC. Translated: CASSLEGLATNEQFF.

The chain is built from TRBV28 and TRBJ2-7; the match to TRBD2 covers 14 bases. CDR1 and CDR2 from the germline V gene are MDHEN and SYDVKM. There are 16 residues in the CDR3. The ends lost 0 bases at V and 7 bases at J; junction bases unmatched: 5. This chain's CDR3 is CASSLWGTSGSFEQYF. The CDR3, as DNA: TGTGCCAGCAGTTTATGGGGGACTAGCGGGAGTTTTGAGCAGTACTTC.

The chain has TRBV6-1 and TRBJ1-4; TRBD1 matches 11 bases. This CDR3 has 15 residues. The germline V gene has CDR1 MNHNS and CDR2 SASEGT. V lost 1 base, J lost 7 bases, and 2 bases stayed unmatched. The CDR3 region is CASSEEGQGGEKLFF. CDR3 sequence (DNA): TGTGCCAGCAGTGAAGAGGGACAGGGGGGTGAAAAACTGTTTTTT.

This sequence joins TRBV10-3 and TRBJ2-2; 8 bases are a match to TRBD1. V lost 1 base to trimming and J lost 4 bases; unmatched junction nucleotides: 8. CDR3 length: 17 amino acids. The germline V gene has CDR1 ENHRY and CDR2 SYGVKD. Written as DNA, the CDR3 is TGTGCCATCAGTGAGTTGGGGACAGGAGCGAGCACCGGGGAGCTGTTTTTT. Amino acid sequence: CAISELGTGASTGELFF.

The V and J genes are TRBV11-2 and TRBJ1-1, with D perhaps matching TRBD1 (5 bases). This CDR3 has 13 amino acids. V was trimmed by 2 bases and J by 10 bases, leaving 14 bases between them. The germline gives CDR1 SGHAT, CDR2 FQNNGV. The CDR3 loop is CASSLNAIGGAFF. The CDR3 coding sequence is TGTGCCAGCAGCTTAAACGCAATCGGGGGAGCTTTCTTT.

The V and J genes are TRBV6-1 and TRBJ1-1; D is ambiguous. Trimming took off 4 bases at V and 4 bases at J, with 7 bases between the two ends. This CDR3 region has 12 residues. The germline V gene has CDR1 MNHNS and CDR2 SASEGT. The CDR3 DNA reads TGTGCCAGCAGTGTTCTAGGCACTGAAGCTTTCTTT. The encoded protein is CASSVLGTEAFF.

This chain connects TRBV6-6 to TRBJ1-3; D remains ambiguous. This CDR3 is 13 amino acids long. Trimming took 0 bases from V and 8 from J, leaving 8 bases between them. Germline CDR1 is MNHNY and CDR2 is SVGAGI (reference sequence). The CDR3 DNA sequence: TGTGCCAGCAGTTACTCCGGAGCGGACACCATATATTTT. Residues: CASSYSGADTIYF.

The J gene is TRBJ2-7, the V gene TRBV6-1; TRBD1 is a possible D gene (6 bases). This CDR3 region has 14 residues. Looked up from germline, CDR1 is MNHNS and CDR2 is SASEGT. Trimming left V 3 bases short and J 2 bases short, with 11 bases between. CDR3 residues: CASSDSHRAYEQYF. The CDR3 DNA sequence: TGTGCCAGCAGTGATAGTCACAGGGCCTACGAGCAGTACTTC.

The gene calls are TRBV19 and TRBJ1-3, with 8 bases lining up with TRBD1. The junction had 3 bases not matched to a gene; V was cut back by 3 bases and J by 2 bases. Germline values: CDR1 LNHDA, CDR2 SQIVND (reference sequence). This CDR3 contains 15 residues. CDR3 nucleotides: TGTGCCAGTAGTATCCAGGACAGGGCTGGAAACACCATATATTTT. Its protein product is CASSIQDRAGNTIYF.

This clone was counted only a few times. V usage is TRBV7-3 and J usage is TRBJ2-3, with D possibly being TRBD2 (6 bases). The V gene lost 4 bases and the J gene lost 4 bases, with 12 bases spanning the gap. Germline V gives CDR1 SGHTA, CDR2 FQGTGA. The CDR3 sequence is 14 residues long. As DNA, the CDR3 is TGTGCCAGCAGCTCCACTAGCTTCGCAGATACGCAGTATTTT. Its translation is CASSSTSFADTQYF.

The V call is TRBV11-2, the J call TRBJ2-2, with TRBD1 matching over 10 bases. J was trimmed by 6 bases and V by 3 bases; bases with no gene match: 1. This CDR3 is 14 amino acids long. Looked up from germline, CDR1 is SGHAT and CDR2 is FQNNGV. The CDR3 nucleotides are TGTGCCAGCAGCTTTGGACAGGGGGCCGGGGAGCTGTTTTTT. Amino acids: CASSFGQGAGELFF.

This clone occurred a few times. The rearrangement links TRBV6-6 to TRBJ2-7; tentative D call: TRBD1 (5 bases). This CDR3 has 15 amino acids. Germline V gives CDR1 MNHNY, CDR2 SVGAGI (reference sequence). V was cut by 5 bases and J by 1 base, with 15 bases left in between. This CDR3 is CASSGLTDRSYEQYF. In DNA form, the CDR3 reads TGTGCCAGCAGTGGCTTGACAGATAGGTCCTACGAGCAGTACTTC.

J is TRBJ1-4 and V is TRBV6-5; 10 bases map to TRBD1. Trimming at V came to 6 bases and at J to 4 bases, leaving 5 bases not matched to a gene. This CDR3 spans 15 amino acids. Germline-derived CDR1 and CDR2 are MNHEY and SVGAGI. The CDR3: CASRGGTGVNEKLFF. In DNA, the CDR3 is TGTGCCAGCAGGGGGGGGACAGGGGTTAATGAAAAACTGTTTTTT.

This clone appeared once. This chain connects TRBV18 to TRBJ2-7; the match to TRBD2 covers 12 bases. Losses at the gene ends were 6 bases for V and 0 bases for J; bases not matched to a gene: 3. There are 15 residues in the CDR3. CDR1 is KGHSH, CDR2 LQKENI, per germline. The CDR3 sequence: CASSPTSGSSYEQYF. CDR3 DNA sequence: TGTGCCAGCTCCCCGACTAGCGGGAGCTCCTACGAGCAGTACTTC.

This chain uses TRBV7-3 with TRBJ2-1, with 9 bases identical to TRBD2. This CDR3 is built from 15 residues. The V and J ends lost 5 bases and 9 bases, in that order; junction bases with no gene match: 11. CDR1 is SGHTA and CDR2 is FQGTGA in the germline V gene. The CDR3 spells CASSPQGSGSFEQFF. The CDR3 DNA follows: TGTGCCAGCAGCCCCCAGGGTAGCGGGAGTTTTGAGCAGTTCTTC.

The chain is built from TRBV30 and TRBJ1-4; D uncertain. V was cut by 3 bases and J by 0 bases, with 8 bases left in between. The CDR3 contains 14 residues. Germline CDR1 GTSNPN, CDR2 SVGIG (reference sequence). The CDR3 loop is CAWSGVTTNEKLFF. In nucleotides, the CDR3 is TGTGCCTGGAGCGGAGTTACAACTAATGAAAAACTGTTTTTT.

The chain has TRBV11-3 and TRBJ2-3; D is possibly TRBD1 (6 bases). The CDR3 spans 15 residues. Trimming stripped 1 base from V and 2 bases from J, with 10 bases between. Germline V CDR1 and CDR2: SGHNT, YENEEA. CDR3: CASSLGQELTDTQYF. The CDR3 nucleotides read TGTGCCAGCAGCTTAGGACAGGAGCTCACAGATACGCAGTATTTT.

The genes are TRBV10-1 and TRBJ2-3; no clear D. Trimming took 3 bases from V and 1 from J, leaving 8 bases between them. The CDR3 has 14 amino acids. From germline, CDR1 is WNHNN and CDR2 SYGVQD (reference sequence). CDR3 sequence (DNA): TGCGCCAGCAGTGATGATCGGGGCACAGATACGCAGTATTTT. This sequence encodes CASSDDRGTDTQYF.

This clone was detected once. The chain employs TRBV11-1 and TRBJ2-7, with D possibly TRBD1 on 6 matching bases. CDR1 and CDR2 (germline): SGHAT, FQDESV (reference sequence). V lost 4 bases and J lost 1, with 17 bases in between. CDR3 length: 16 residues. This chain's CDR3 is CASSSGQSSGSYEQYF. DNA of the CDR3: TGTGCCAGCAGCTCCGGACAGTCCAGCGGATCCTACGAGCAGTACTTC.

In its sample, this clone was seen a few times. This chain connects TRBV30 to TRBJ1-1; D unclear. The length of the CDR3 is 11 residues. From germline, CDR1 is GTSNPN and CDR2 SVGIG (reference sequence). The V and J ends lost 6 bases and 10 bases respectively, with 15 bases between them. The CDR3 bases are TGTGCCTGCATACGAGAGGTGTCAGCTTTCTTT. Its translation is CACIREVSAFF.

This clone was seen a handful of times. This chain links TRBV6-5 with TRBJ2-7; TRBD1 matches at 9 bases. The germline gives CDR1 MNHEY, CDR2 SVGAGI. This CDR3 spans 13 amino acids. Trimming removed 11 bases from V and 6 bases from J; junction bases left unmatched: 11. For the CDR3, the DNA is TGTGCCGCACGCCGGGACAGGGACGCCGAGCAGTACTTC. Encoded protein: CAARRDRDAEQYF.

This chain uses TRBV6-5 with TRBJ2-7, with 7 positions matching TRBD1. The germline CDR1 and CDR2 sequences are MNHEY and SVGAGI. V dropped 7 bases and J dropped 6; count of bases not matched to a gene: 12. The length of the CDR3 is 14 residues. The CDR3 DNA reads as TGTGCCAGCACCCCGGGACAGAAAACCATCGAGCAGTACTTC. This encodes CASTPGQKTIEQYF.

This chain joins TRBV30 and TRBJ1-1; 7 bases are a match to TRBD1. The germline gives CDR1 GTSNPN, CDR2 SVGIG (reference sequence). The CDR3 totals 15 residues. The V segment lost 0 bases and the J segment 6 bases; nucleotides outside the gene matches: 10. For the CDR3, the DNA is TGTGCCTGGAGTGTACTCAGGGGGATTGTTGCTGAAGCTTTCTTT. It specifies CAWSVLRGIVAEAFF.

This clone showed up just once. The rearrangement uses TRBV5-5 and TRBJ2-3, with a possible D match to TRBD1 (5 bases). In germline, CDR1 is SGHKS, CDR2 YYEKEE (reference sequence). This CDR3 region has 15 residues. Trimming stripped 0 bases from V and 1 base from J, with 9 bases between. The CDR3 spells CASSLVGLRTDTQYF. CDR3 DNA sequence: TGTGCCAGCAGCTTGGTGGGGCTTCGCACAGATACGCAGTATTTT.

The V call is TRBV28, the J call TRBJ2-3, with D possibly TRBD2 on 5 matching bases. V shed 5 bases and J shed 3 bases, with 12 bases lying between them. CDR3 length: 14 residues. CDR1 is MDHEN and CDR2 is SYDVKM in the germline V gene. The CDR3 sequence is CASSTLGLTDTQYF. In DNA form, the CDR3 reads TGTGCCAGCAGTACACTAGGTTTGACAGATACGCAGTATTTT.